The 29 T cell receptor beta chains in this list originate from one sample, sequenced in a study of blood T cell repertoires in COVID-19. The repertoire was sequenced with immunoSEQ multiplex PCR; TCRdb's copy has only in-frame clones and lacks some. The sample includes 20,000 to 25,000 clones, over 80% of them seen just once. Sequenced sample: peripheral blood. The receptors were sampled from a man older than 75 with active or convalescent COVID-19.

This clone was seen a single time. The chain combines TRBV27 with TRBJ2-3, with D maybe TRBD2 (6 bases). CDR3 length equals 15 residues. Germline CDR1 reads MNHEY; CDR2 reads SMNVEV (reference sequence). V lost 6 bases to trimming and J lost 3 bases, with 16 bases between them. The CDR3 sequence is CASSWGLDRTDTQYF. The CDR3 region has the DNA TGTGCCAGCAGCTGGGGACTGGATAGGACAGATACGCAGTATTTT.

V gene TRBV2 combines with J gene TRBJ1-5; D gene ambiguous. The germline gives CDR1 SNHLY, CDR2 FYNNEI. The CDR3 has 15 amino acids. Deletions cut 6 bases from V and 2 bases from J, with 14 bases between. The CDR3 is CASSVLQIGNQPQHF. The CDR3 DNA follows: TGTGCCAGCAGCGTGCTCCAGATCGGCAATCAGCCCCAGCATTTT.

This clone was recorded once. The chain recombines TRBV20-1 with TRBJ1-5, with no clear D. This CDR3 has 11 residues. Trimming shortened V by 7 bases and J by 4 bases, and 8 bases separated the two germline ends. CDR1 is DFQATT and CDR2 is SNEGSKA in the germline V gene (reference sequence). CDR3 sequence reads: CSVQRNQPQHF. In nucleotides, the CDR3 is TGCAGTGTACAGAGAAATCAGCCCCAGCATTTT.

The chain has TRBV2 and TRBJ2-7; 7 nucleotides match TRBD1. The CDR3 consists of 15 residues. Germline V lookup: CDR1 SNHLY, CDR2 FYNNEI. Trimming cost V 0 bases and J 3 bases; bases outside gene matches: 5. CDR3 nucleotide sequence: TGTGCCAGCAGTGAAGCCCTTGGACAGGTCTACGAGCAGTACTTC. Translating gives CASSEALGQVYEQYF.

The chain is built from TRBV4-1 and TRBJ2-7, with D perhaps matching TRBD2 (6 bases). V was pared by 1 base and J by 4 bases, with 14 bases between. The germline gives CDR1 MGHRA, CDR2 YSYEKL. CDR3 length: 15 amino acids. The CDR3 region has the DNA TGCGCCAGCAGCCAAGTAAGTACAGGAGGGTACGAGCAGTACTTC. Translated, it gives CASSQVSTGGYEQYF.

The CDR3 region is CASSYSPGQETQYF. CDR3 sequence (DNA): TGTGCCAGCAGTTATTCCCCGGGTCAAGAGACCCAGTACTTC. V usage is TRBV6-2 or TRBV6-3 and J usage is TRBJ2-5; D is uncertain. CDR3 length equals 14 residues. The V gene lost 3 bases and the J gene lost 2 bases, with 10 bases spanning the gap. CDR1 and CDR2 from the germline V gene are MNHEY and SVGEGT.

This chain uses TRBV9 with TRBJ2-5; 9 bases map to TRBD1. Trimming removed 0 bases from V and 5 bases from J; junction bases left unmatched: 5. Germline CDR1 reads SGDLS; CDR2 reads YYNGEE. The CDR3 is 15 residues long. In DNA form, the CDR3 reads TGTGCCAGCAGCGTAGATCAAACAGGGGGCGAGACCCAGTACTTC. This gives the protein CASSVDQTGGETQYF.

The gene calls are TRBV19 and TRBJ1-1, with D tentatively TRBD1 (6 bases). The CDR3 totals 15 residues. V was clipped by 6 bases and J by 1 base, with 15 bases between them. Germline V gene data show CDR1 as LNHDA and CDR2 as SQIVND (reference sequence). The CDR3 bases are TGTGCCAGTAGACCAGACGGACAGAGGAACACTGAAGCTTTCTTT. It yields the protein CASRPDGQRNTEAFF.

The chain has TRBV5-1 and TRBJ2-3, with 8 bases lining up with TRBD2. The germline CDR1 and CDR2 sequences are SGHRS and YFSETQ. There are 14 residues in the CDR3. The V segment lost 4 bases and the J segment 2 bases; nucleotides outside the gene matches: 3. The DNA of the CDR3 is TGCGCCAGCAGCCTTAGCGGGGCCACAGATACGCAGTATTTT. It codes for CASSLSGATDTQYF.

The chain has TRBV10-3 and TRBJ2-7, with TRBD2 matching over 14 bases. In germline, CDR1 is ENHRY, CDR2 SYGVKD. The J segment lost 4 bases and the V segment lost 0 bases, leaving 8 bases of the junction unmatched. The CDR3 loop spans 18 amino acids. The CDR3 sequence: CAISESGTSGRNLYEQYF. As DNA, the CDR3 is TGTGCCATCAGTGAGTCCGGGACTAGCGGGAGAAACCTTTACGAGCAGTACTTC.

The gene calls are TRBV12-3 or TRBV12-4 and TRBJ1-5, with D unresolved. The V gene lost 5 bases and the J gene lost 7 bases, with 12 bases spanning the gap. The CDR3 extends over 13 amino acids. CDR3 loop: CASSQEGRQPQHF. In nucleotides, the CDR3 is TGTGCCAGCAGTCAAGAGGGTCGGCAGCCCCAGCATTTT.

The table lists this clone with a few counts. The chain uses TRBV18 and TRBJ1-2; 8 bases align to TRBD1. V trimming: 1 base; J trimming: 5 bases; junction bases outside the gene matches: 9. Germline CDR1 and CDR2: KGHSH and LQKENI. The CDR3 runs 16 residues. The CDR3 DNA sequence: TGTGCCAGCTCACCACAATCTCAGGGGGCTGCATATGGCTACACCTTC. This codes for CASSPQSQGAAYGYTF.

This clone showed up just once. The chain links TRBV29-1 to TRBJ1-5; TRBD1 matches at 9 bases. This CDR3 has 14 amino acids. Trimming at V came to 5 bases and at J to 5 bases, leaving 7 bases not matched to a gene. Germline loops: CDR1 SQVTM, CDR2 ANQGSEA. The CDR3 here is CSVLGQGIDQPQHF. CDR3 DNA: TGCAGCGTTCTGGGACAGGGAATCGATCAGCCCCAGCATTTT.

The J gene is TRBJ2-7, the V gene TRBV5-6, with 14 positions matching TRBD2. Per the germline V gene, CDR1 is SGHDT and CDR2 is YYEEEE. The CDR3 consists of 18 residues. J gave up 2 bases and V 0 bases, and 7 bases lay outside the gene matches. CDR3 in amino acids: CASSLDLLGLAGAYEQYF. The CDR3 coding sequence is TGTGCCAGCAGCTTGGACCTCCTGGGACTAGCGGGAGCCTACGAGCAGTACTTC.

The V call is TRBV29-1, the J call TRBJ1-5; D possibly corresponds to TRBD1 (6 bases). Germline assignment: CDR1 SQVTM and CDR2 ANQGSEA. With 7 bases removed from V and 0 bases from J, the gap between germline ends came to 10 bases. The CDR3 runs 13 residues. DNA for the CDR3: TGCAGCGCTTCAGGGGATAGCAATCAGCCCCAGCATTTT. Its protein product is CSASGDSNQPQHF.

This chain connects TRBV27 to TRBJ2-7; 7 bases are a match to TRBD2. This CDR3 spans 15 amino acids. The germline V gene has CDR1 MNHEY and CDR2 SMNVEV (reference sequence). The V segment lost 2 bases and the J segment 0 bases; nucleotides outside the gene matches: 4. The CDR3 DNA sequence: TGTGCCAGCAGTTTAAGCGGGATTAGCTCCTACGAGCAGTACTTC. Translating it yields CASSLSGISSYEQYF.

This clone showed up just a few times. The chain uses TRBV7-8 and TRBJ1-5; tentative D call: TRBD1 (6 bases). Germline assignment: CDR1 SGHVS and CDR2 FQNEAQ. Trimming removed 5 bases at V and 6 bases at J, with 11 bases between. The CDR3 sequence is 13 residues long. DNA of the CDR3: TGTGCCAGCAGCGAGGACAGCCTTCAGCCCCAGCATTTT. Its protein is CASSEDSLQPQHF.

On this clone: Its ends do not fully match the called genes, so a read error is possible. This rearrangement joins TRBV10-2 to TRBJ1-4; 9 bases line up with TRBD1. This CDR3 is 12 amino acids long. Germline V gene data show CDR1 as WSHSY and CDR2 as SAAADI. The CDR3 DNA follows: TGCGCCAGCAGTGAGATGCCCGGACAGGGGATTTTT. Translation: CASSEMPGQGIF.

The V gene is TRBV30, the J gene TRBJ1-2, with 7 nucleotides matching TRBD1. Trimming cost V 4 bases and J 8 bases; bases outside gene matches: 7. The germline CDR1 and CDR2 sequences are GTSNPN and SVGIG (reference sequence). This CDR3 is built from 12 residues. The CDR3 coding sequence is TGTGCCTGGAACCTAGGGGGCTGGGGCTACACCTTC. It yields the protein CAWNLGGWGYTF. The complete variable domain, with remaining parts taken from reference TRBV30 and TRBJ1-2, reads SQTIHQWPATLVQPVGSPLSLECTVEGTSNPNLYWYRQAAGRGLQLLFYSVGIGQISSEVPQNLSASRPQDRQFILSSKKLLLSDSGFYLCAWNLGGWGYTFGSGTRLTVV.

This chain links TRBV20-1 with TRBJ2-1; 8 bases line up with TRBD2. With V trimmed by 3 bases and J by 4 bases, 8 bases remained unmatched. Per germline, CDR1 DFQATT and CDR2 SNEGSKA (reference sequence). The CDR3 is made up of 15 amino acids. The DNA for the CDR3 is TGCAGTGCTAGTCACGACGGGACTAGTTACAATGAGCAGTTCTTC. As protein: CSASHDGTSYNEQFF.

V usage is TRBV18 and J usage is TRBJ1-2; D is undetermined. CDR1 KGHSH and CDR2 LQKENI come from the germline V gene. The CDR3 is made up of 14 amino acids. The V end was cut by 3 bases, the J end by 1 base, with 9 bases between. The CDR3 coding sequence is TGTGCCAGCTCACCCCCGGGGATTAACTATGGCTACACCTTC. It translates to CASSPPGINYGYTF.

The rearrangement uses TRBV7-8 and TRBJ2-7; weak D call: TRBD2 (5 bases). The length of the CDR3 is 16 residues. Germline V gene lookup returns CDR1 SGHVS and CDR2 FQNEAQ. V shed 5 bases and J shed 0 bases, with 17 bases lying between them. CDR3 sequence reads: CASSVLGKGGSYEQYF. CDR3 in DNA: TGTGCCAGCAGCGTTCTTGGGAAAGGAGGCTCCTACGAGCAGTACTTC.

The chain links TRBV4-1 to TRBJ1-4; the match to TRBD1 covers 9 bases. Trimming removed 5 bases from V and 5 bases from J; junction bases left unmatched: 6. CDR1 and CDR2 (germline): MGHRA, YSYEKL. The CDR3 totals 15 residues. The CDR3 DNA is TGCGCCAGCAGCACCTCCGGGACAGGGAATGAAAAACTGTTTTTT. Translating it yields CASSTSGTGNEKLFF.

This chain joins TRBV5-1 and TRBJ2-1; 12 nucleotides line up with TRBD2. Trimming at V came to 3 bases and at J to 5 bases, leaving 6 bases not matched to a gene. Germline V gene lookup returns CDR1 SGHRS and CDR2 YFSETQ. This CDR3 is built from 16 residues. The CDR3 protein is CASSWLAGGPNNEQFF. CDR3 coding DNA: TGCGCCAGCAGCTGGCTAGCGGGAGGGCCTAACAATGAGCAGTTCTTC.

This clone appeared a single time. The chain has TRBV5-1 and TRBJ1-2; 10 bases fit TRBD1. The CDR3 length is 15 residues. V was pared by 2 bases and J by 2 bases, with 3 bases of the junction left unmatched. In germline, CDR1 is SGHRS, CDR2 YFSETQ. CDR3 region: CASSFGDRGNYGYTF. CDR3 bases: TGCGCCAGCAGCTTCGGGGACAGGGGAAACTATGGCTACACCTTC.

This clone is a singleton in its sample. This rearrangement joins TRBV3-1 (or the pseudogene TRBV3-2) to TRBJ2-4; the match to TRBD1 covers 11 bases. The CDR3 totals 14 residues. Germline CDR1 and CDR2: LGHDT and YNNKEL (reference sequence). V lost 4 bases to trimming and J lost 6 bases; unmatched junction nucleotides: 2. The CDR3 DNA follows: TGTGCCAGCAGCCTCGGACAGGGGGCAAACATTCAGTACTTC. This sequence encodes CASSLGQGANIQYF.

The table lists this clone with a count of one. This chain links TRBV5-1 with TRBJ2-2; TRBD2 is a possible D gene (5 bases). Trimming removed 0 bases from V and 5 bases from J, with 14 bases in between. The germline V gene encodes CDR1 SGHRS and CDR2 YFSETQ. CDR3 length equals 16 residues. CDR3 sequence (DNA): TGCGCCAGCAGCTTGGAAATTGGCAGAGGGACCGGGGAGCTGTTTTTT. Amino acids: CASSLEIGRGTGELFF.

This clone was seen just once. This rearrangement joins TRBV7-8 to TRBJ2-7, with D possibly TRBD2 on 5 matching bases. V lost 5 bases, J lost 3 bases, and 8 bases lay in between. This CDR3 contains 12 residues. The germline V gene encodes CDR1 SGHVS and CDR2 FQNEAQ. CDR3 DNA: TGTGCCAGCAGCCATGAGGGCTACGAGCAGTACTTC. This codes for CASSHEGYEQYF.

The chain joins TRBV5-1 to TRBJ2-3; TRBD2 agrees at 14 bases. There are 16 residues in the CDR3. In germline, CDR1 is SGHRS, CDR2 YFSETQ. After removal of 8 bases from V and 8 bases from J, the junction contained 13 bases not matched to a gene. This CDR3 is CASTTQGTSGSGTQYF. The CDR3 nucleotides read TGCGCCAGTACCACCCAGGGGACTAGCGGGAGTGGTACGCAGTATTTT. The variable domain in full, with the rest retrieved from reference TRBV5-1 and TRBJ2-3, is KAGVTQTPRYLIKTRGQQVTLSCSPISGHRSVSWYQQTPGQGLQFLFEYFSETQRNKGNFPGRFSGRQFSNSRSEMNVSTLELGDSALYLCASTTQGTSGSGTQYFGPGTRLTVL.